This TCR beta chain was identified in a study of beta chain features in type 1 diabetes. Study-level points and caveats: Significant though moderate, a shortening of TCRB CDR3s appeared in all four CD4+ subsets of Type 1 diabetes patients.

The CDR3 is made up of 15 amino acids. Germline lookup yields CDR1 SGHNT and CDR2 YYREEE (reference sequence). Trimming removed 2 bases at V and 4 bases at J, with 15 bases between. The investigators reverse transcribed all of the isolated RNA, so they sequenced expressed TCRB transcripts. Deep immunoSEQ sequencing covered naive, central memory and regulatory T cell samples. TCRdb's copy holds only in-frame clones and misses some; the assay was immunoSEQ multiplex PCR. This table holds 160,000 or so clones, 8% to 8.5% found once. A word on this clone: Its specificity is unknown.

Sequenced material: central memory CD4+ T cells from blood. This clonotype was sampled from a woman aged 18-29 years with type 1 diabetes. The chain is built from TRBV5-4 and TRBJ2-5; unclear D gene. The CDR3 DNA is TGTGCCAGCAGCTTTGCAGGTCGACCAAGAGAGACCCAGTACTTC. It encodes CASSFAGRPRETQYF.